The following is a TCR beta chain sequence with its context. What antigen it recognizes has not been identified. No much larger clone exists at a distance of one base, and base qualities are not known. The data are from a study of shared clonotypes between healthy human individuals (TCRdb year 2020). Notes on the research overall: A couple of women and three men aged 18 to 49 years were included in the cohort. For each donor, CD4 naive and CD4 memory were each given three plates, CD8 naive was given two plates, and CD8 memory was given one plate. Blood TCR repertoires of about 5 healthy adults were deeply sequenced to estimate repertoire size and the extent of clonotype sharing between individuals. Different laboratories and diverse techniques were used to prepare libraries and sequence TCR repertoires, to increase sequencing depth and limit assay-specific biases. Per donor, leukapheresis produced somewhere between about 0.94 and 8.9 billion PBMCs.

The donors were healthy, HIV-negative adults who had no recently reported acute infections or vaccinations. Every donor was a Caucasian adult living in Nashville, Tennessee, USA. CD4+ T cells were enriched by magnetic negative selection, after which naive cells were positively selected on CD45RA and the negative fraction was taken as the memory subset. After blood collection by leukapheresis, PBMCs were isolated using Ficoll-Histopaque density gradient centrifugation and then cryopreserved in the vapor phase of liquid nitrogen. Analytical flow cytometry was used to check the purity and quantity of each magnetically sorted T cell population. From each sorted fraction, genomic DNA was isolated and quantified by UV absorbance on a Nanodrop 2000c. TCR CDR3 regions were amplified from genomic DNA by multiplex PCR using the deep immunoSEQ assay. For each cell subset, the extracted genomic DNA was distributed evenly across all wells of several immunoSEQ 96-well plates, and each plate served as one replicate. For sorted subsets, each replicate PCR was loaded with roughly 190 ng genomic DNA, equivalent to 32,000 or so T cell genomes. Purified libraries were quantified with a Qubit 3.0 fluorometer, sized on a Bioanalyzer 2100, and re-quantified with the KAPA Library Quantification kit. Every immunoSEQ 96-well plate was sequenced on a separate single-read 150-cycle Illumina NextSeq 550 flow cell. In the source study's methods: Because only junctional sequences without quality scores were contained in the immunoSEQ output, filtering matching that applied to full-length reads could not be performed. To assign V/J genes and CDR3, sequences were annotated against IMGT germline references using PyIR, a Python wrapper for IgBLAST v1.9. Any read was removed if the V/J assignment was weak (E-value above 1e-6), the CDR3 was missing, or the read contained stop codons, out-of-frame junctions, or ambiguous translated residues. A V3J clonotype was defined by an identical inferred V gene, J gene, and CDR3 amino acid sequence. The percentage overlap between two repertoires was calculated by dividing the number of shared unique clonotypes by the size of the smaller repertoire. Three approaches were used to assess repertoire richness: RTK rarefaction, the Chao1 estimator, and Recon v2.1 estimates of unobserved clonotypes. OLGA was used to compute generation probabilities for all TCRbeta clonotypes that the gDNA method yielded from a handful of donors. TCRdb's version of the immuneACCESS table is confined to in-frame rearrangements and falls short of the full clone set. An unresolved V gene accounts for under half of the shortfall where checked; the remainder is of unknown origin. From that table come the V and J calls and clone size; the DNA was used to work out D and trimming. This sample comprises about 990,000 clones, more than 75% of them detected only once. Roughly 0.57% of the sample is held by the ten biggest clonotypes.

What the work shows at the level of the full study, not this receptor alone: Sharing across several donors was observed for 5% to 6.5% of naive CD4, less than 4% of naive CD8, over 2% of memory CD4, and approximately 0.41% of memory CD8 clonotypes. Naive subsets generally had larger estimated clonotype richness than memory subsets did. Compared with non-shared clonotypes, the clonotypes found in all four sorted-subset donors had higher generation probabilities. Only blood was sampled, and tissue TCR repertoires likely differ from those in blood. Based on pairwise subsampling, the degree of clonotype sharing among donors was expected to be affected by sequencing depth. Because the study included a small number of donors, the genetic and exposure-history diversity represented was limited. Rarefaction of sorted-subset datasets indicated incomplete sequencing despite the large sequencing depth.

Based on the germline V gene, the CDR1 and CDR2 sequences are SGDLS and YYNGEE. The CDR3 measures 14 amino acids from cysteine to phenylalanine. Just the 42-base CDR3 DNA is kept, in frame starting at base 1. V loses 4 bases, J loses 1 base, and the germline ends lie 11 bases apart. This sequence originates from a man younger than 35 in good health. Some clones in this sample may be carry-over from other donors' samples. The chain couples TRBV9 to TRBJ1-1; a confident D gene designation cannot be given. Sequencing was done on a sample of memory CD4+ T cells from PBMCs. In light of the paper, this sample's cell subset or site label describes: CD45RA-negative fraction. Here the CDR3 is given as CASSLVGANTEAFF. The DNA is as follows: TGTGCCAGCAGCCTTGTAGGAGCGAACACTGAAGCTTTCTTT. The CDR3 plus the reference TRBV9 and TRBJ1-1 genes for the other parts give the full variable domain: DSGVTQTPKHLITATGQRVTLRCSPRSGDLSVYWYQQSLDQGLQFLIQYYNGEERAKGNILERFSAQQFPDLHSELNLSSLELGDSALYFCASSLVGANTEAFFGQGTRLTVV.